These 8 T cell receptor beta chains were sequenced from one sample in a study of response to subunit inactivated influenza vaccine. TCRdb reprocessed the RT-PCR reads with MiXCR, giving one entry per CDR3 protein. Of some 570,000 distinct CDR3 sequences in the sample, approximately 11% are singletons; the top ten hold 11%. This sample was also put to use in a study of T cells expressing NK-cell markers. That report adds: Beta-chain TCR cDNA was generated via 5'RACE template switching with UMIs.

This material consisted of PBMCs from blood, taken on the day of vaccination. All receptors come from a man between 45 and 60 years old who received an inactivated influenza vaccine.

This clonotype appeared a few times. The chain is built from TRBV12-3 or TRBV12-4 and TRBJ1-1; D uncertain. The germline V and J ends were trimmed by 5 bases and 5 bases, with 6 bases remaining between them. The CDR3 extends over 11 amino acids. DNA of the CDR3: TGTGCCAGCAGTCGAGCTACTGAAGCTTTCTTT. Encoded protein: CASSRATEAFF.

This chain links TRBV5-1 with TRBJ2-7; TRBD1 agrees at 10 bases. Germline V gives CDR1 SGHRS, CDR2 YFSETQ. Germline trimming cut 1 base from V and 5 bases from J; bases unmatched to any gene: 6. The CDR3 sequence is 15 residues long. The DNA of the CDR3 is TGCGCCAGCAGCTTGACCCCGGGACAGGGGAACGAGCAGTACTTC. Encoded protein: CASSLTPGQGNEQYF.

The sample holds a few counts of this clonotype. The chain couples TRBV2 to TRBJ2-7; a possible D gene is TRBD1 (5 bases). With 7 bases removed from V and 6 bases from J, the gap between germline ends came to 10 bases. The CDR3 loop spans 11 amino acids. Germline CDR1 is SNHLY and CDR2 is FYNNEI. CDR3 DNA sequence: TGTGCCAGCACCCCAGGGCGCGAGCAGTACTTC. It yields the protein CASTPGREQYF.

This clonotype was seen a handful of times. The chain employs TRBV11-2 and TRBJ2-1; TRBD2 matches at 12 bases. Germline-derived CDR1 and CDR2 are SGHAT and FQNNGV. The junction had 7 bases not matched to a gene; V was cut back by 5 bases and J by 8 bases. This CDR3 contains 15 residues. This CDR3 reads CASSLEGLAGYEQFF. The CDR3, as DNA: TGTGCCAGCAGCCTTGAAGGACTAGCGGGGTATGAGCAGTTCTTC.

This clonotype has a count of ten or more. The chain is built from TRBV6-5 and TRBJ2-1; 9 bases are a match to TRBD1. CDR3 length: 15 amino acids. Germline CDR1 reads MNHEY; CDR2 reads SVGAGI. Unmatched junction bases numbered 7, after V lost 2 bases and J lost 8 bases. CDR3: CASSYRDRVADEQFF. The CDR3 DNA is TGTGCCAGCAGTTACCGGGACAGGGTAGCGGATGAGCAGTTCTTC.

This clonotype was counted a few times. The chain uses TRBV6-1 and TRBJ2-5, with 8 bases aligning to TRBD1. V gave up 8 bases and J gave up 3 bases; unmatched junction bases: 8. Germline lookup yields CDR1 MNHNS and CDR2 SASEGT. This CDR3 spans 14 amino acids. The CDR3 sequence: CASAVAGGEETQYF. In DNA form, the CDR3 reads TGTGCCAGCGCGGTGGCAGGGGGCGAAGAGACCCAGTACTTC.

This clonotype was counted ten times or more. This chain joins TRBV11-1 and TRBJ2-3; 14 bases map to TRBD2. Germline lookup yields CDR1 SGHAT and CDR2 FQDESV (reference sequence). The CDR3 is made up of 18 amino acids. Trimming took 4 bases from V and 5 from J; bases not matched to a gene: 11. CDR3 region: CASSWTSGRSVVRDTQYF. CDR3 DNA sequence: TGTGCCAGCAGCTGGACTAGCGGGAGGTCCGTTGTGCGAGATACGCAGTATTTT.

This clonotype was picked up a small number of times. V gene TRBV5-1 combines with J gene TRBJ2-7, with no clear D. Germline V gene lookup returns CDR1 SGHRS and CDR2 YFSETQ. V dropped 4 bases and J dropped 4 bases, with 9 bases sitting between them. CDR3 length equals 12 residues. The CDR3 is CASSKDRYEQYF. DNA of the CDR3: TGCGCCAGCAGCAAGGACCGATACGAGCAGTACTTC.